One TCR beta chain is described in this entry. Its cognate antigen is unknown. The data were produced by immunoSEQ multiplex PCR, yet TCRdb's version contains in-frame clones alone and is incomplete. Of millions of clones listed, just over 90% are singletons. Germline V CDR1 and CDR2: SGHDN, FVKESK. This CDR3 region has 14 residues. Trimming removed 4 bases from V and 4 bases from J, with 13 bases in between. This entry belongs to a study of shared clonotypes between healthy human individuals. Study summary: For every donor, three CD4 naive, three CD4 memory, two CD8 naive and one CD8 memory plates were used. Study-level results: Clonotype sharing among the donors was expected to vary with sequencing depth.

Naive CD8 cells comprised CD45RO-negative, CCR7-positively selected cells, excluding terminally differentiated effector memory CD45RA+ cells. The chain recombines TRBV14 with TRBJ2-5; possibly TRBD2 for D (5 bases). Sample: naive CD8+ T cells from PBMCs. The TCR originated in a man between 18 and 29 years old in good health. Some clones in this sample may be carry-over from other donors' samples. CDR3 amino acids: CASSPAGVGETQYF. DNA for the CDR3: TGTGCCAGCAGCCCAGCCGGGGTGGGAGAGACCCAGTACTTC.